This T cell receptor (beta chain) stems from a study of T cells in Graves' hyperthyroidism and ophthalmopathy. RNA transcripts served as the template for amplifying TCR beta CDR3 regions. The HTBI primer set drove a first-round RT-PCR of the TCR CDR3. TCRdb called the multiplex PCR reads again in MiXCR, with one record for every CDR3 protein. The profile shows about half a million distinct CDR3 sequences, less than 25% of them singletons. This clonotype has a count of ten or more. V was clipped by 3 bases and J by 4 bases, with 10 bases between them. Germline loops: CDR1 DFQATT, CDR2 SNEGSKA (reference sequence). The length of the CDR3 is 13 residues.

The receptor was isolated from a man aged 18-30 years with Graves' hyperthyroidism. Input material: blood. The V call is TRBV20-1, the J call TRBJ1-3, with a possible D match to TRBD1 (5 bases). DNA of the CDR3: TGCAGTGCTAGTGGGGGGTCCGGAAACACCATATATTTT. Translated: CSASGGSGNTIYF.